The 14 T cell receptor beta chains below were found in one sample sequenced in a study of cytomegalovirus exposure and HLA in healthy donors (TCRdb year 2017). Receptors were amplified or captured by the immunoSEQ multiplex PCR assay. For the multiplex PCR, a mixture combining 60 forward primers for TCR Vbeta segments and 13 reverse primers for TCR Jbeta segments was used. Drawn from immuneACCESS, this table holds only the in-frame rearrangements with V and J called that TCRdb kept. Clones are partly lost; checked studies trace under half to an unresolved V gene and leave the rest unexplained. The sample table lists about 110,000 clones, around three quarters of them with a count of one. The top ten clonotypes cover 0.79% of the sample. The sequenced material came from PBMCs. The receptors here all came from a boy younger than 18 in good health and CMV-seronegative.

CDR3 amino acids: CASSQTLAATEAFF. Written as DNA, the CDR3 is TGCGCCAGCAGCCAGACCCTAGCGGCCACTGAAGCTTTCTTT. V gene TRBV4-3 combines with J gene TRBJ1-1; D gene uncertain. In germline, CDR1 is LGHNA, CDR2 YSLEER. The length of the CDR3 is 14 residues. V was cut by 3 bases and J by 4 bases, with 12 bases left in between.

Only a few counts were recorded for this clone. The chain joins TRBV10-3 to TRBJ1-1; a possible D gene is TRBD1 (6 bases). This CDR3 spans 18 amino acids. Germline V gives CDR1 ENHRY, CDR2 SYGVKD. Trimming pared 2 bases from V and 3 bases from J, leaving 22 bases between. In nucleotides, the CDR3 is TGTGCCATCAGTGAGAGTATCGGGCAGGGGACATGGGACACTGAAGCTTTCTTT. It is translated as CAISESIGQGTWDTEAFF.

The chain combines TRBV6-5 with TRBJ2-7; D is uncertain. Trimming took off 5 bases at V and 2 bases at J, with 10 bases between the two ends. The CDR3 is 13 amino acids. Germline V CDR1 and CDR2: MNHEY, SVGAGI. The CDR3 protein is CASSVQVTYEQYF. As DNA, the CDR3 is TGTGCCAGCAGTGTCCAGGTTACCTACGAGCAGTACTTC.

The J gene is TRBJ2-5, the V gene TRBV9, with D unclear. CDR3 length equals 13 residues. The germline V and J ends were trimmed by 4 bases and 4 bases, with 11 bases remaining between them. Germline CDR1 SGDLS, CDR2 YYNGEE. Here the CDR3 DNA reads TGTGCCAGCAGCCCTAATACGGGAGAGACCCAGTACTTC. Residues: CASSPNTGETQYF.

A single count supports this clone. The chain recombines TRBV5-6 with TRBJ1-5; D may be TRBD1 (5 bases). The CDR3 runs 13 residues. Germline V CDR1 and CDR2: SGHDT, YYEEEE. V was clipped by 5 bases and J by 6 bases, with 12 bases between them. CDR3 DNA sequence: TGTGCCAGCAGTCAGGGAGGGATTCAGCCCCAGCATTTT. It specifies CASSQGGIQPQHF.

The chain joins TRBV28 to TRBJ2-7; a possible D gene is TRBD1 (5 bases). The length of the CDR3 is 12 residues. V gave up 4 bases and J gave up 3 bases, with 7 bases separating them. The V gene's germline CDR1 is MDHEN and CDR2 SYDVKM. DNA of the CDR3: TGTGCCAGCAGTTCAGACAGCTACGAGCAGTACTTC. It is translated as CASSSDSYEQYF.

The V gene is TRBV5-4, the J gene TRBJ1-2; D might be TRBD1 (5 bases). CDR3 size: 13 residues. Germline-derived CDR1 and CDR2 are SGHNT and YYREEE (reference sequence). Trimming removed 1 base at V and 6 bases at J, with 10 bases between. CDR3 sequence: CASSLRRGDGYTF. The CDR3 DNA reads TGTGCCAGCAGCTTGCGTCGGGGGGATGGCTACACCTTC.

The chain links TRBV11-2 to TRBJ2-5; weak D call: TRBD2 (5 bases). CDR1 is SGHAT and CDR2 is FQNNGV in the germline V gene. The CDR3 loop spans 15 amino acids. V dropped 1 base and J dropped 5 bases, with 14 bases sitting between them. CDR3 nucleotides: TGTGCCAGCAGCTTAGGTGCGGGCGAAAGGGAGACCCAGTACTTC. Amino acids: CASSLGAGERETQYF.

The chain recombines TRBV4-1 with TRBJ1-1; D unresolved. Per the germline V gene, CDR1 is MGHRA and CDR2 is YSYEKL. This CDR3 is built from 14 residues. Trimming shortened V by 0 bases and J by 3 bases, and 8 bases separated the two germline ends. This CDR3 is CASSQEKRHTEAFF. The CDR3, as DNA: TGCGCCAGCAGCCAAGAAAAGCGGCACACTGAAGCTTTCTTT.

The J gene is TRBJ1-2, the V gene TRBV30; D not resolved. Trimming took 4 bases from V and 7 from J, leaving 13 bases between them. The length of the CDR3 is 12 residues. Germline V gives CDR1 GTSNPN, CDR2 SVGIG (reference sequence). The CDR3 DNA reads TGTGCCTGGAAGGGCGGCGGGATTGGCTACACCTTC. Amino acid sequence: CAWKGGGIGYTF.

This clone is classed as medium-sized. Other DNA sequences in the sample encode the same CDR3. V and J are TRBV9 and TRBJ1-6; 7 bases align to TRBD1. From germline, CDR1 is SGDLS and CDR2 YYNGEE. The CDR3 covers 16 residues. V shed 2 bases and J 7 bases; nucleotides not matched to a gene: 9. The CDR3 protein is CASSVGVGTENSPLHF. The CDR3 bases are TGTGCCAGCAGCGTTGGGGTCGGGACAGAGAATTCACCCCTCCACTTT.

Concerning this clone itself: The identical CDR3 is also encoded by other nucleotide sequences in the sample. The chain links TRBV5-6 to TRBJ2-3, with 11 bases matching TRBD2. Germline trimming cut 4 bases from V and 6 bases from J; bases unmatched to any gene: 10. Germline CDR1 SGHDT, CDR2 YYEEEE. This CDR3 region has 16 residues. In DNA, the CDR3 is TGTGCCAGCAGCCGTCTAGCGGGAGGAGCCACGGATACGCAGTATTTT. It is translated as CASSRLAGGATDTQYF.

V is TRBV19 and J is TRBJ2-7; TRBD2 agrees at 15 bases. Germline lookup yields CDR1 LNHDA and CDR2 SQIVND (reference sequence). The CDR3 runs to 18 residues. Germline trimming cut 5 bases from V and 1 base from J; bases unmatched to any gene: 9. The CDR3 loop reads CASSPRTSGRAKSYEQYF. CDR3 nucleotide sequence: TGTGCCAGTAGTCCTAGGACTAGCGGGAGGGCCAAATCCTACGAGCAGTACTTC.

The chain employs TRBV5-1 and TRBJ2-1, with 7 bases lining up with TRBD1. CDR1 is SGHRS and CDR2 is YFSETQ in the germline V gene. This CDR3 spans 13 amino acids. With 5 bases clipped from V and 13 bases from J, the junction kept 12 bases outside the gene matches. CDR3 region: CASRPGPTGVQFF. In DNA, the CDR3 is TGCGCCAGCAGACCGGGGCCTACAGGGGTTCAGTTCTTC.